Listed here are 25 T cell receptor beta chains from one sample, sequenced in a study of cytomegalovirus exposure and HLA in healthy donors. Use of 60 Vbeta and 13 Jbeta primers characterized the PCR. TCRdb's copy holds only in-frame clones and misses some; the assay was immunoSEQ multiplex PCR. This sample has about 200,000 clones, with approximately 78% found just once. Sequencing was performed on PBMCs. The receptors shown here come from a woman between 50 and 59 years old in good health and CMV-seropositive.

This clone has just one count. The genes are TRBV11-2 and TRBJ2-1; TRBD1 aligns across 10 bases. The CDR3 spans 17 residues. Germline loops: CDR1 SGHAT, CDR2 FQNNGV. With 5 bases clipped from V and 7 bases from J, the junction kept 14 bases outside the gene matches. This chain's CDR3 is CASSPNWLDRGVNEQFF. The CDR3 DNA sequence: TGTGCCAGCAGCCCAAATTGGTTGGACAGGGGGGTGAATGAGCAGTTCTTC.

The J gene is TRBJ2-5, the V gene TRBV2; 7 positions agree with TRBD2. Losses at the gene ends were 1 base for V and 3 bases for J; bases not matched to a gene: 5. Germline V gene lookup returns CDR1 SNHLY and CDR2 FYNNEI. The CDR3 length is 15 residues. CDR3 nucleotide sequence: TGTGCCAGCAGTGAAGAGCTGGCGGGGGAAGAGACCCAGTACTTC. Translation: CASSEELAGEETQYF.

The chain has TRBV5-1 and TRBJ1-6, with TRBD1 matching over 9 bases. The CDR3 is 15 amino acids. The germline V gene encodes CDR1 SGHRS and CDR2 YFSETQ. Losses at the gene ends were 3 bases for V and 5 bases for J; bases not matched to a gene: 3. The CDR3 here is CASSSGTGNNSPLHF. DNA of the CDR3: TGCGCCAGCAGCTCCGGGACAGGGAATAATTCACCCCTCCACTTT.

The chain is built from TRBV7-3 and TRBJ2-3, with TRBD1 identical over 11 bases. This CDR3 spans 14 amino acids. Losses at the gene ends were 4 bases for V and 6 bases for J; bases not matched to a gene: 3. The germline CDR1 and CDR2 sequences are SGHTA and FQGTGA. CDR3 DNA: TGTGCCAGCAGCTGGGACAGGGGGTCGGATACGCAGTATTTT. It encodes CASSWDRGSDTQYF.

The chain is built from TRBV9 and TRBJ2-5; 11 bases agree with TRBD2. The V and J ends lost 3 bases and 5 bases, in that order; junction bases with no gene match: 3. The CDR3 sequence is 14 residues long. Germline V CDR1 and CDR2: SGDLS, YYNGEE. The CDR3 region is CASSELAGAETQYF. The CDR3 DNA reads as TGTGCCAGCAGCGAACTAGCGGGGGCCGAGACCCAGTACTTC.

For the CDR3, the DNA is TGTGCCAGCAGTCTTTCGGCAGGGGGGAACACCGGGGAGCTGTTTTTT. It codes for CASSLSAGGNTGELFF. The chain employs TRBV28 and TRBJ2-2; TRBD1 agrees at 7 bases. The V and J ends lost 5 bases and 1 base, in that order; junction bases with no gene match: 7. The germline CDR1 and CDR2 sequences are MDHEN and SYDVKM. The CDR3 runs to 16 residues.

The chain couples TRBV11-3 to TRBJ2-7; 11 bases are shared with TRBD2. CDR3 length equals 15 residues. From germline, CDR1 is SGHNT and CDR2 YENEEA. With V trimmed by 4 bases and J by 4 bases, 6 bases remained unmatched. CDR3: CASSSGTSGPYEQYF. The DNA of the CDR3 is TGTGCCAGCAGCTCCGGGACTAGCGGACCATACGAGCAGTACTTC.

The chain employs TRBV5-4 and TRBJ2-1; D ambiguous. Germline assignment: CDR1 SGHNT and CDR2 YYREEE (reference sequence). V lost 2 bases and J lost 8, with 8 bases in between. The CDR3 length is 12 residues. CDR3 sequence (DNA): TGTGCCAGCAGCTTACCCAGCGATGAGCAGTTCTTC. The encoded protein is CASSLPSDEQFF.

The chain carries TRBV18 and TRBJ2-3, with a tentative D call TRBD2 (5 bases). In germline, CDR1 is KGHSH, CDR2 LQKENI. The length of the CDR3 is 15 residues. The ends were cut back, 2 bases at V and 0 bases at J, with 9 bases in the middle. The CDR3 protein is CASSPARASTDTQYF. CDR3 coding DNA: TGTGCCAGCTCACCAGCGCGGGCTAGCACAGATACGCAGTATTTT.

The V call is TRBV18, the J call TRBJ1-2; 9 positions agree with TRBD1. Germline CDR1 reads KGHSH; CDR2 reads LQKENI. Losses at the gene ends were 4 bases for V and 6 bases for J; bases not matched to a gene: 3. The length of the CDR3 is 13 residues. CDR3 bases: TGTGCCAGCTCACTGGGACAGGGTAATGGCTACACCTTC. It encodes CASSLGQGNGYTF.

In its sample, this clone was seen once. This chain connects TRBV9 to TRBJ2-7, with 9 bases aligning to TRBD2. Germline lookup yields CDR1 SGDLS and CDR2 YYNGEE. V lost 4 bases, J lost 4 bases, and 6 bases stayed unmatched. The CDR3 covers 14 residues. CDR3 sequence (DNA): TGTGCCAGCAGCCCCCCGGGACTAGCTTACGAGCAGTACTTC. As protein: CASSPPGLAYEQYF.

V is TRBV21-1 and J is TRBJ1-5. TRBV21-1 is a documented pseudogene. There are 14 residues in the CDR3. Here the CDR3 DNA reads TGTGCCAGCAGCAACCGGGAGAGCAATCAGCCCCAGCATTTT. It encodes CASSNRESNQPQHF.

CDR3: CASSQGVSYEQYF. The CDR3 bases are TGTGCCAGTTCGCAGGGGGTGAGCTACGAGCAGTACTTC. The chain recombines TRBV19 with TRBJ2-7; 7 nucleotides agree with TRBD1. V was clipped by 8 bases and J by 3 bases; unmatched bases: 7. CDR3 length equals 13 residues. Germline lookup yields CDR1 LNHDA and CDR2 SQIVND (reference sequence).

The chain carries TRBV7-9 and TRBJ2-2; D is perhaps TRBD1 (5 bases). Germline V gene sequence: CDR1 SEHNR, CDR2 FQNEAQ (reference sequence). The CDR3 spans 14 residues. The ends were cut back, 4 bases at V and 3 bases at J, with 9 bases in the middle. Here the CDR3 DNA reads TGTGCCAGCAGCTATTTAGGGGACACCGGGGAGCTGTTTTTT. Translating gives CASSYLGDTGELFF.

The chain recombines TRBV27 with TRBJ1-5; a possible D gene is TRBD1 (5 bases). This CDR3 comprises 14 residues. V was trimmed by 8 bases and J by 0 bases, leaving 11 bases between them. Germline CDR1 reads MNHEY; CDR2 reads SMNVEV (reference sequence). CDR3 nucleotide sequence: TGTGCCAGCCAAAGGGGATATAGCAATCAGCCCCAGCATTTT. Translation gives CASQRGYSNQPQHF.

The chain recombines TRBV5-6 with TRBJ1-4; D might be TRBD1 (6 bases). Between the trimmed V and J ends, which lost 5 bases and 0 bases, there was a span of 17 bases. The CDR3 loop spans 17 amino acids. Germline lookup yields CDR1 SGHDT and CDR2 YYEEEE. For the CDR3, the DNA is TGTGCCAGCAGATCATACCTGGACAGATCAACTAATGAAAAACTGTTTTTT. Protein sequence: CASRSYLDRSTNEKLFF. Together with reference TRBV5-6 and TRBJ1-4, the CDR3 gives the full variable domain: DAGVTQSPTHLIKTRGQQVTLRCSPKSGHDTVSWYQQALGQGPQFIFQYYEEEERQRGNFPDRFSGHQFPNYSSELNVNALLLGDSALYLCASRSYLDRSTNEKLFFGSGTQLSVL.

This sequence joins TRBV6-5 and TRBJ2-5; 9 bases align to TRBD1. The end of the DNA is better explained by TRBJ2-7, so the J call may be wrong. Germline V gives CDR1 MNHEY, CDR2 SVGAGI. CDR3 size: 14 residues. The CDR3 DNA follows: TGTGCCAGCAGCCCCGCGGGGACAGGGAACGAGCAGTACTTC. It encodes CASSPAGTGNEQYF.

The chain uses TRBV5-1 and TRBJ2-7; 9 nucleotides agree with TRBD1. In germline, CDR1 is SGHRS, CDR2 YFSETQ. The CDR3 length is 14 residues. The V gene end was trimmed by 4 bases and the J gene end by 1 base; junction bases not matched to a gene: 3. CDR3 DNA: TGCGCCAGCAGCATGGGACAGGGATCCTACGAGCAGTACTTC. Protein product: CASSMGQGSYEQYF.

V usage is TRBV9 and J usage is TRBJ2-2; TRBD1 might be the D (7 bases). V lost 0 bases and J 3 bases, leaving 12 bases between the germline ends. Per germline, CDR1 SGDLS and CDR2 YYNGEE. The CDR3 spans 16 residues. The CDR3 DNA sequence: TGTGCCAGCAGCGTAGGACAGGGACTGTACACCGGGGAGCTGTTTTTT. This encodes CASSVGQGLYTGELFF.

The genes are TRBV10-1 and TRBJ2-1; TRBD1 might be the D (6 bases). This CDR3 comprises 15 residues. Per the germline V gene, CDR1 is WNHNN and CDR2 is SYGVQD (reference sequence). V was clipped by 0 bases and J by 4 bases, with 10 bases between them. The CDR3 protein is CASSESPQGYNEQFF. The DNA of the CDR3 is TGCGCCAGCAGTGAGTCCCCCCAGGGGTACAATGAGCAGTTCTTC.

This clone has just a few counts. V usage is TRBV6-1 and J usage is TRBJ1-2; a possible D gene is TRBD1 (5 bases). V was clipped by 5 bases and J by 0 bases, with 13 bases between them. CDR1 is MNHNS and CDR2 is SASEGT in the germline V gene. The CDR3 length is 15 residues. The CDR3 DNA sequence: TGTGCCAGCAGTTTCGACAGATCCCCTAACTATGGCTACACCTTC. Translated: CASSFDRSPNYGYTF.

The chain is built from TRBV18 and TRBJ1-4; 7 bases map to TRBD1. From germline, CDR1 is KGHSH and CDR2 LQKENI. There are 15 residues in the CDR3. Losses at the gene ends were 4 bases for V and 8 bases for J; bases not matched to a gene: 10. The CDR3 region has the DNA TGTGCCAGCTCACTTCGGACAGGCCGGTGGGAAAAACTGTTTTTT. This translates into CASSLRTGRWEKLFF.

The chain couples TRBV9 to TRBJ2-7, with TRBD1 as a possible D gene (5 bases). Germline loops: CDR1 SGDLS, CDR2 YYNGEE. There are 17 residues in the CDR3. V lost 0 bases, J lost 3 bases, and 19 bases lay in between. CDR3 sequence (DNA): TGTGCCAGCAGCGTAGGGGGCTCAGTCCCCAGTAACTACGAGCAGTACTTC. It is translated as CASSVGGSVPSNYEQYF.

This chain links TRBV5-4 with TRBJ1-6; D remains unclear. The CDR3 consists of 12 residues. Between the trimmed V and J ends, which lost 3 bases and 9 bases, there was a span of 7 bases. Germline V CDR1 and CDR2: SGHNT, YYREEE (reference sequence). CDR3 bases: TGTGCCAGCAGCTCTCCCGGTTCACCCCTCCACTTT. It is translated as CASSSPGSPLHF.

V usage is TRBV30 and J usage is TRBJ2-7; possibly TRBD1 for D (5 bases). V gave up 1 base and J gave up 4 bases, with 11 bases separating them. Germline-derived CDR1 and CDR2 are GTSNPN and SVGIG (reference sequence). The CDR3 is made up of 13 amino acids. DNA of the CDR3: TGTGCCTGGAGTGAGGGGAATGGTTACGAGCAGTACTTC. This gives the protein CAWSEGNGYEQYF.